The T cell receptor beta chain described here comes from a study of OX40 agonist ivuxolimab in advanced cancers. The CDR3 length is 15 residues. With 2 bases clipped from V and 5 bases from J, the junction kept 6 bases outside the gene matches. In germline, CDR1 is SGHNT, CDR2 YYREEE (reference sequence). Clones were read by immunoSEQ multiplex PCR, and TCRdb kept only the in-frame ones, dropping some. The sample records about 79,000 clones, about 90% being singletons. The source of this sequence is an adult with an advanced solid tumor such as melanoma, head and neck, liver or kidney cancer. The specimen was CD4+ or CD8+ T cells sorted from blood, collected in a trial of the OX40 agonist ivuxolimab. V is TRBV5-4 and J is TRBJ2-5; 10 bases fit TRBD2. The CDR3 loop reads CASSLKLAGIETQYF. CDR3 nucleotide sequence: TGTGCCAGCAGCTTAAAACTAGCGGGAATCGAGACCCAGTACTTC.